This is a list of T cell receptor beta chains from one sample in a study of CD8 T cells in ankylosing spondylitis. Using its own MiXCR run on the 5' RACE reads, TCRdb lists one record per CDR3 protein. The sample yields 340,000 or so distinct CDR3 sequences, 14% to 15% seen once. Source material: blood, either unsorted or a sorted T cell fraction (not recorded which). These receptors were obtained from a male donor with ankylosing spondylitis or in good health (not recorded which). The CDR3 runs from the conserved cysteine through the conserved F or W. D genes are given only for firm matches. Clone size is not always given. Where it is, it says once, few, many or a class for expanded clones.

size: .; V: TRBV6-5; D: TRBD2; J: TRBJ2-7; CDR3: CASSTREGGTYEQYF; DNA: TGTGCCAGCAGCACTCGGGAGGGCGGAACCTACGAGCAGTACTTC
size: .; V: TRBV5-1; D: .; J: TRBJ2-7; CDR3: CASSLEGEAGEQYF; DNA: TGCGCCAGCAGCTTGGAGGGGGAGGCGGGGGAGCAGTACTTC
size: .; V: TRBV19; D: .; J: TRBJ2-1; CDR3: CASSDPRGEGGNEQFF; DNA: TGTGCCAGTAGTGACCCGAGGGGGGAAGGAGGCAATGAGCAGTTCTTC
size: once; V: TRBV20-1; D: TRBD1; J: TRBJ1-2; CDR3: CSASQGAYYGYTF; DNA: TGCAGTGCTAGCCAGGGGGCATACTATGGCTACACCTTC
size: .; V: TRBV20-1; D: .; J: TRBJ1-1; CDR3: CSAKSATGKNTEAFF; DNA: TGCAGTGCGAAGTCGGCGACAGGCAAGAACACTGAAGCTTTCTTT
size: few; V: TRBV10-3; D: TRBD2; J: TRBJ2-3; CDR3: CAISSGTRVDTQYF; DNA: TGTGCCATCTCTAGCGGGACCCGCGTCGATACGCAGTATTTT
size: few; V: TRBV10-2; D: TRBD2; J: TRBJ2-2; CDR3: CASGLAGANTGELFF; DNA: TGCGCCAGCGGACTAGCGGGAGCGAACACCGGGGAGCTGTTTTTT
size: few; V: TRBV5-1; D: TRBD1; J: TRBJ2-7; CDR3: CASSDGTGVSYEQYF; DNA: TGCGCCAGCAGCGATGGGACAGGGGTATCCTACGAGCAGTACTTC
size: few; V: TRBV20-1; D: TRBD1; J: TRBJ1-3; CDR3: CSAREQGAGNTIYF; DNA: TGCAGTGCTAGAGAACAGGGGGCTGGAAACACCATATATTTT
size: few; V: TRBV6-5; D: .; J: TRBJ2-5; CDR3: CASSSTGETQYF; DNA: TGTGCCAGCAGCAGCACGGGAGAGACCCAGTACTTC
size: .; V: TRBV5-1; D: .; J: TRBJ2-2; CDR3: CASSLRLQGSGELFF; DNA: TGCGCCAGCAGCTTGAGATTACAGGGATCGGGGGAGCTGTTTTTT
size: .; V: TRBV11-2; D: .; J: TRBJ2-7; CDR3: CASSRDNVQYF; DNA: TGTGCCAGCAGCCGTGATAATGTGCAGTACTTC
size: .; V: TRBV6-6; D: .; J: TRBJ2-1; CDR3: CASSFLERHEQFF; DNA: TGTGCCAGCAGTTTCCTCGAGAGACATGAGCAGTTCTTC
size: many; V: TRBV5-1; D: .; J: TRBJ2-3; CDR3: CASSFRGATDTQYF; DNA: TGCGCCAGCAGCTTCAGGGGGGCCACAGATACGCAGTATTTT
size: .; V: TRBV5-1; D: TRBD1; J: TRBJ2-7; CDR3: CASSQGTGWDEQYF; DNA: TGCGCCAGCAGCCAAGGGACAGGGTGGGACGAGCAGTACTTC
size: .; V: TRBV5-1; D: .; J: TRBJ2-3; CDR3: CASSLTGRSDTQYF; DNA: TGCGCCAGCAGCTTGACGGGACGTTCAGATACGCAGTATTTT
size: .; V: TRBV5-1; D: TRBD2; J: TRBJ2-1; CDR3: CASSLGPGTSGYNEQFF; DNA: TGCGCCAGCAGCTTGGGGCCCGGGACTAGCGGTTACAATGAGCAGTTCTTC